This T cell receptor (beta chain) derives from a study of blood T cell repertoires in COVID-19. Background on the study: From the United States, Italy and Spain came samples of acute and convalescent COVID-19.

The CDR3 has 17 residues. The V gene's germline CDR1 is ENHRY and CDR2 SYGVKD. Trimming shortened V by 4 bases and J by 0 bases, and 16 bases separated the two germline ends. Original processing notes: Amplification of reference gene primers provided the estimated nucleated cell counts. This table comes from immunoSEQ multiplex PCR, and its TCRdb copy is limited to in-frame clones, with some not included. V and J calls and clone size follow that table, whereas D and trimming were derived from the DNA. The table includes 250,000 to 300,000 clones, 80% to 90% detected once. The count of this clone is one.

The chain employs TRBV10-3 and TRBJ2-1; D perhaps matches TRBD1 (6 bases). Sample: peripheral blood. This sequence was found in a woman aged 40 to 49 with acute or convalescent COVID-19. CDR3 loop: CAISGTGLTSSYNEQFF. DNA of the CDR3: TGTGCCATCAGTGGTACAGGGCTCACGAGCTCCTACAATGAGCAGTTCTTC.